The 20 T cell receptor beta chains below come from one sample, sequenced in a study of blood T cells in healthy people across ages. It was with a sample-barcoded 5' primer and a J-beta primer mix that a second PCR of roughly 7 to 12 cycles was run. From the 5' RACE reads, TCRdb called clonotypes with MiXCR, one entry per CDR3 protein. The data show around 1,000,000 distinct CDR3 sequences, approximately 38% seen once. The sample was blood. The receptors originated from a man aged 18-30 years in good health.

Turning to this clonotype: One end of the junction does not line up with germline, which may come from a read error. The rearrangement uses TRBV9 and TRBJ1-1, with D maybe TRBD1 (6 bases). Germline V gene sequence: CDR1 SGDLS, CDR2 YYNGEE. The CDR3 sequence is 13 residues long. The CDR3 here is CASNVGGKTEAFF. In nucleotides, the CDR3 is TGTGCCAGCAACGTAGGGGGAAAGACTGAAGCTTTCTTT.

This clonotype was observed a few times. The V call is TRBV11-2, the J call TRBJ2-1; 8 bases are a match to TRBD2. The germline CDR1 and CDR2 sequences are SGHAT and FQNNGV. This CDR3 spans 17 amino acids. J was trimmed by 7 bases and V by 0 bases; bases with no gene match: 11. CDR3 protein: CASSLDLLAGGRNEQFF. In DNA form, the CDR3 reads TGTGCCAGCAGCTTAGATCTTCTGGCGGGGGGACGAAATGAGCAGTTCTTC.

V and J are TRBV7-2 and TRBJ1-5; D is ambiguous. The CDR3 is 12 amino acids. Germline V gene lookup returns CDR1 SGHTA and CDR2 FQGNSA. Trimming left V 1 base short and J 9 bases short, with 7 bases between. In DNA form, the CDR3 reads TGTGCCAGCAGCTTAGGGATGGGGCCCCAGCATTTT. It is translated as CASSLGMGPQHF.

This clonotype was counted a few times. The V and J genes are TRBV13 and TRBJ2-3; the D gene is possibly TRBD1 (5 bases). Germline V CDR1 and CDR2: PRHDT, FYEKMQ (reference sequence). CDR3 size: 15 residues. Trimming cost V 7 bases and J 5 bases, with 19 bases left between them. In DNA, the CDR3 is TGTGCCAGCAACTTGGGGCCAGGGTCCTTAGATACGCAGTATTTT. The encoded protein is CASNLGPGSLDTQYF.

The rearrangement joins TRBV7-2 to TRBJ1-1; a weak D match, TRBD1 (5 bases). CDR3 size: 14 residues. Germline CDR1 is SGHTA and CDR2 is FQGNSA. The ends were cut back, 1 base at V and 6 bases at J, with 12 bases in the middle. CDR3 residues: CASSLVGQGAEAFF. The CDR3 DNA reads TGTGCCAGCAGCTTAGTGGGGCAGGGAGCTGAAGCTTTCTTT.

The V gene is TRBV20-1, the J gene TRBJ1-1, with 8 bases that match TRBD1. The CDR3 spans 14 residues. Germline assignment: CDR1 DFQATT and CDR2 SNEGSKA (reference sequence). With V trimmed by 6 bases and J by 0 bases, 6 bases remained unmatched. The CDR3 DNA follows: TGCAGTGCCTGGGGACAGGCGATGAACACTGAAGCTTTCTTT. Its protein product is CSAWGQAMNTEAFF.

This chain joins TRBV15 and TRBJ2-4; D is possibly TRBD1 or TRBD2 (6 bases each). Germline CDR1 LNHNV, CDR2 YYDKDF (reference sequence). With 3 bases removed from V and 2 bases from J, the gap between germline ends came to 11 bases. CDR3 length: 15 residues. This CDR3 is CATSREGVSKNIQYF. In nucleotides, the CDR3 is TGTGCCACCAGCAGGGAGGGGGTGTCCAAAAACATTCAGTACTTC.

The chain links TRBV30 to TRBJ1-2; D is uncertain. CDR3 length: 15 residues. The germline V gene encodes CDR1 GTSNPN and CDR2 SVGIG (reference sequence). Trimming stripped 0 bases from V and 3 bases from J, with 14 bases between. The CDR3 region has the DNA TGTGCCTGGAGTGTTTTAGGGTATACTCACTATGGCTACACCTTC. It codes for CAWSVLGYTHYGYTF. Full variable domain (remainder filled in from reference TRBV30 and TRBJ1-2): SQTIHQWPATLVQPVGSPLSLECTVEGTSNPNLYWYRQAAGRGLQLLFYSVGIGQISSEVPQNLSASRPQDRQFILSSKKLLLSDSGFYLCAWSVLGYTHYGYTFGSGTRLTVV.

Points on this clonotype: Compared with germline, one end of the junction differs, possibly owing to a read error. The V call is TRBV6-6, the J call TRBJ1-2, with 7 bases that match TRBD1. Germline CDR1 and CDR2: MNHNY and SVGAGI (reference sequence). The CDR3 runs 15 residues. The CDR3: CASSQPGQSNYDYTF. In nucleotides, the CDR3 is TGTGCCAGCAGTCAACCGGGACAGTCGAACTATGACTACACCTTC.

The rearrangement links TRBV29-1 to TRBJ2-7; possible D gene TRBD2, 7 bases. This CDR3 comprises 14 residues. Trimming removed 1 base from V and 0 bases from J, with 10 bases in between. Germline V CDR1 and CDR2: SQVTM, ANQGSEA. The CDR3 reads CSVEVRGGSYEQYF. In nucleotides, the CDR3 is TGCAGCGTTGAAGTTAGGGGGGGCTCCTACGAGCAGTACTTC.

The V gene is TRBV11-2, the J gene TRBJ1-4, with a weak D call TRBD1 (6 bases). The V end was cut by 1 base, the J end by 8 bases, with 14 bases between. This CDR3 is built from 15 residues. Germline CDR1 is SGHAT and CDR2 is FQNNGV. The CDR3 DNA follows: TGTGCCAGCAGCTTAGGGCGGCCAGGGGACGAAAAACTGTTTTTT. Amino acid sequence: CASSLGRPGDEKLFF.

The J gene is TRBJ2-1, the V gene TRBV6-6; D may match TRBD1 or TRBD2 (6 bases each). CDR1 MNHNY and CDR2 SVGAGI come from the germline V gene (reference sequence). The CDR3 length is 18 residues. V lost 0 bases and J lost 6, with 21 bases in between. The CDR3 region has the DNA TGTGCCAGCAGTTACTCGAGGCCTCTGGGGGGCTCGAGCAATGAGCAGTTCTTC. Amino acid sequence: CASSYSRPLGGSSNEQFF.

The V gene is TRBV20-1, the J gene TRBJ2-3, with TRBD2 matching over 8 bases. The CDR3 loop spans 15 amino acids. Germline CDR1 is DFQATT and CDR2 is SNEGSKA (reference sequence). V dropped 3 bases and J dropped 4; count of bases not matched to a gene: 9. The CDR3, as DNA: TGCAGTGCTAGCCAATTCGGGGGGGCCTCAGATACGCAGTATTTT. This translates into CSASQFGGASDTQYF.

V and J are TRBV15 and TRBJ2-7; D is ambiguous. This CDR3 is built from 13 residues. CDR1 and CDR2 from the germline V gene are LNHNV and YYDKDF (reference sequence). Trimming stripped 2 bases from V and 7 bases from J, with 12 bases between. CDR3 sequence: CATSRHQNNEQYF. CDR3 coding DNA: TGTGCCACCAGCAGACACCAAAACAATGAGCAGTACTTC.

The table lists this clonotype with a few counts. The chain couples TRBV7-2 to TRBJ2-3, with 15 bases identical to TRBD2. J gave up 4 bases and V 1 base, and 6 bases lay outside the gene matches. CDR3 size: 18 residues. Germline V lookup: CDR1 SGHTA, CDR2 FQGNSA. Written as DNA, the CDR3 is TGTGCCAGCAGCTTAGTGAGGACTAGCGGGGGGGCGGCAGATACGCAGTATTTT. This gives the protein CASSLVRTSGGAADTQYF.

This clonotype was counted between two and nine times. The gene calls are TRBV5-1 and TRBJ1-2; 9 bases are shared with TRBD1. The CDR3 is made up of 14 amino acids. With 7 bases clipped from V and 7 bases from J, the junction kept 11 bases outside the gene matches. The V gene's germline CDR1 is SGHRS and CDR2 YFSETQ. The CDR3, as DNA: TGCGCCAGCTCTACAGGGGGCACTTTCGGTGGCTACACCTTC. This codes for CASSTGGTFGGYTF. The variable domain in full, with the rest retrieved from reference TRBV5-1 and TRBJ1-2, is KAGVTQTPRYLIKTRGQQVTLSCSPISGHRSVSWYQQTPGQGLQFLFEYFSETQRNKGNFPGRFSGRQFSNSRSEMNVSTLELGDSALYLCASSTGGTFGGYTFGSGTRLTVV.

A word on this clonotype: A clone one base away is much larger, so this may be a read error. The chain is built from TRBV7-8 and TRBJ2-3, with D unresolved. CDR1 SGHVS and CDR2 FQNEAQ come from the germline V gene. This CDR3 region has 13 residues. The CDR3 protein is CVSSLGHTDTQYF. The CDR3 DNA reads as TGTGTCAGCAGCTTAGGTCACACAGATACGCAGTATTTT.

This clonotype was counted many times. The rearrangement uses TRBV6-6 and TRBJ2-3; D might be TRBD1 (6 bases). V was trimmed by 1 base and J by 1 base, leaving 9 bases between them. Germline assignment: CDR1 MNHNY and CDR2 SVGAGI (reference sequence). This CDR3 spans 15 amino acids. The CDR3 protein is CASSYLGARTDTQYF. CDR3 bases: TGTGCCAGCAGTTACTTGGGGGCACGCACAGATACGCAGTATTTT.

This clonotype appeared a few times. One end of the junction varies from germline; a read error may be responsible. V gene TRBV12-3 or TRBV12-4 combines with J gene TRBJ1-6; D remains ambiguous. The CDR3 length is 14 residues. CDR3 region: CASRLGLTESPLHF. The CDR3 DNA is TGTGCCAGCAGATTAGGCCTCACGGAATCACCCCTCCACTTT.

This rearrangement joins TRBV12-3 or TRBV12-4 to TRBJ1-5; TRBD1 might be the D (6 bases). This CDR3 has 14 amino acids. Deletions cut 4 bases from V and 3 bases from J, with 10 bases between. The CDR3, as DNA: TGTGCCAGCAGTTATGGACAGCACAATCAGCCCCAGCATTTT. It is translated as CASSYGQHNQPQHF.